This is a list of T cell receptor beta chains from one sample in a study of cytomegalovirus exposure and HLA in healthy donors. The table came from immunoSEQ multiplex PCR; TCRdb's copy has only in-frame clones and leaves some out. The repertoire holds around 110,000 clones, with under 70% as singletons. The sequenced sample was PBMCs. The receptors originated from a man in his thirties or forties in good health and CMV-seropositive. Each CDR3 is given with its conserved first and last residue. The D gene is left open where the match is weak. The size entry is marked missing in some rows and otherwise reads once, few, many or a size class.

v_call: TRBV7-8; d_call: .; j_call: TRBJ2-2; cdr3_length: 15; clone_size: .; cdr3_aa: CASSEPTTGTGELFF; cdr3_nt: TGTGCCAGCAGCGAACCCACAACAGGGACCGGGGAGCTGTTTTTT
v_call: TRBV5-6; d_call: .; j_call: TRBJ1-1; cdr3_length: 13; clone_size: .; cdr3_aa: CASSTGQNTEAFF; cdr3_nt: TGTGCCAGCAGCACCGGACAGAACACTGAAGCTTTCTTT
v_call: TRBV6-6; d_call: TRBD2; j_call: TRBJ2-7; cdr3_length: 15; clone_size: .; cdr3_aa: CASNPLAGATYEQYF; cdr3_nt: TGTGCCAGCAACCCACTAGCGGGGGCGACCTACGAGCAGTACTTC
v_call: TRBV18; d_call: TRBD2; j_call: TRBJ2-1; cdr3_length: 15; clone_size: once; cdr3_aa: CASSPPLAGGSEQFF; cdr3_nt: TGTGCCAGCTCACCACCACTAGCGGGGGGTAGCGAGCAGTTCTTC
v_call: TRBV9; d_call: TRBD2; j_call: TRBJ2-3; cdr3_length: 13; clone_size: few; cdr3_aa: CASRRGGADTQYF; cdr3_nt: TGTGCCAGCAGACGCGGGGGGGCAGATACGCAGTATTTT
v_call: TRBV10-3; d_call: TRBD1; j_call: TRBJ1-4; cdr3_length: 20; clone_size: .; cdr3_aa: CAIAPNPGTGQGGMKEKLFF; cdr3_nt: TGTGCCATCGCTCCTAACCCCGGTACGGGACAGGGTGGAATGAAGGAAAAACTGTTTTTT
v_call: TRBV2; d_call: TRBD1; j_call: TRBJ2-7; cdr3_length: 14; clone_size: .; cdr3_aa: CAIWDRGGSYEQYF; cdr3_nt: TGTGCCATTTGGGACAGGGGAGGATCCTACGAGCAGTACTTC
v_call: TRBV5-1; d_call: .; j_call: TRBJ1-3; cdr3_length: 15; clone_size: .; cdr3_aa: CASSLAQGSGNTIYF; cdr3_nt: TGCGCCAGCAGCTTGGCCCAGGGCTCTGGAAACACCATATATTTT
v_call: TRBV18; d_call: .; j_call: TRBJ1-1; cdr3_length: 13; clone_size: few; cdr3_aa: CASSPTADTEAFF; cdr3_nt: TGTGCCAGCTCACCGACGGCGGACACTGAAGCTTTCTTT
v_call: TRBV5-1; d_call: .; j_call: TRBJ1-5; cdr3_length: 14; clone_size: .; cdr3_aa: CASSLDSSNQPQHF; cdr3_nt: TGCGCCAGCAGCTTGGACAGCTCCAATCAGCCCCAGCATTTT
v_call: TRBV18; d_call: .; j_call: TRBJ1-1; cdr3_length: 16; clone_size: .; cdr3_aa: CASSPVGVNMNTEAFF; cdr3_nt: TGTGCCAGCTCACCGGTAGGGGTTAATATGAACACTGAAGCTTTCTTT
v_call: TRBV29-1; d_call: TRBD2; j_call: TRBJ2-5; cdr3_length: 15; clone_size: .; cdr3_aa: CSVEVSGSGQETQYF; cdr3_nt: TGCAGCGTTGAAGTTAGCGGGAGTGGTCAGGAGACCCAGTACTTC
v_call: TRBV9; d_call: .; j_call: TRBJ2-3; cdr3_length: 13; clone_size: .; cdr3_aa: CASSVINTDTQYF; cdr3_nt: TGTGCCAGCAGCGTAATTAACACAGATACGCAGTATTTT
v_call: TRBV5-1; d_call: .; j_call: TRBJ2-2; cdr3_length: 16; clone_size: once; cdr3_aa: CASSSSFPTDTGELFF; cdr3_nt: TGCGCCAGCAGCTCCTCCTTCCCGACAGACACCGGGGAGCTGTTTTTT
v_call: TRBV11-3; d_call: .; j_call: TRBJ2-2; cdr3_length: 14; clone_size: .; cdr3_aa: CASSRLSDTGELFF; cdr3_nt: TGTGCCAGCAGCCGGCTAAGCGACACCGGGGAGCTGTTTTTT
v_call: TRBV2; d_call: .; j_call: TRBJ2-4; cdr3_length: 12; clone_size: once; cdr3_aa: CASRLTENSQYF; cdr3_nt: TGTGCCAGCAGGCTGACAGAAAACAGTCAGTACTTC
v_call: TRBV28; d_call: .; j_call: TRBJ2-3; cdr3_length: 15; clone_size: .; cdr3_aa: CASSPRTTRADTQYF; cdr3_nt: TGTGCCAGCAGCCCTAGGACTACCCGAGCAGATACGCAGTATTTT
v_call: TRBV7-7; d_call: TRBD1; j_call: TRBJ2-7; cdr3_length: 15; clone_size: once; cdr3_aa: CASSLTEGQGYEQYF; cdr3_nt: TGTGCTAGCAGCCTGACCGAAGGACAGGGTTACGAGCAGTACTTC
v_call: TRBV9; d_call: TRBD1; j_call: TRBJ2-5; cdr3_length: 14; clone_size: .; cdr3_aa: CASSVAGGQETQYF; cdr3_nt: TGTGCCAGCAGCGTAGCAGGGGGCCAAGAGACCCAGTACTTC
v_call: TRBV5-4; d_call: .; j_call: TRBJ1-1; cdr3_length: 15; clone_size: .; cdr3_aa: CASSLAGGANTEAFF; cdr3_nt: TGTGCCAGCAGCTTGGCGGGAGGGGCGAACACTGAAGCTTTCTTT
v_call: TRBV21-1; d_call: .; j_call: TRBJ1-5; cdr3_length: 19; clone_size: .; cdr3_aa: CASSKALGIQSAINQPQHF; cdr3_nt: TGTGCCAGCAGCAAAGCGCTGGGTATACAGTCAGCTATCAATCAGCCCCAGCATTTT
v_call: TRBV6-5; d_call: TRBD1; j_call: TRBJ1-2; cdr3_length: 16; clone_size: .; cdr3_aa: CASSLGFLKGADGYTF; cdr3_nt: TGTGCCAGCAGTTTGGGTTTCCTAAAGGGGGCGGATGGCTACACCTTC
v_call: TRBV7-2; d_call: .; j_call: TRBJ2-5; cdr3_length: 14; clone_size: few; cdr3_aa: CASSLIGGGETQYF; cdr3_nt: TGTGCCAGCAGCTTAATAGGGGGGGGAGAGACCCAGTACTTC
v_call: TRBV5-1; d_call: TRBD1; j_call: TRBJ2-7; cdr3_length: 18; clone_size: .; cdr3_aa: CASSLGAGRGSSSYEQYF; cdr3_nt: TGCGCCAGCAGCTTGGGGGCCGGCAGGGGGTCAAGCTCCTACGAGCAGTACTTC
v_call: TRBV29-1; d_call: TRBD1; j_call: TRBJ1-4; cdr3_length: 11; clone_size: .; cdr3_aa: CSVGTGDVLFF; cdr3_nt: TGCAGCGTTGGGACAGGGGATGTACTGTTTTTT
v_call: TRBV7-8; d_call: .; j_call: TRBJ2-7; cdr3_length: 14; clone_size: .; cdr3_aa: CASSVGHPLGEQYF; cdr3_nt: TGTGCCAGCAGCGTGGGACACCCCCTAGGGGAGCAGTACTTC
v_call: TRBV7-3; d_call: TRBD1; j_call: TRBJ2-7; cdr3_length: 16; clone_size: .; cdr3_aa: CASSLYIGTDVYEQYF; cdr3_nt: TGTGCCAGCAGCTTATATATAGGGACAGACGTCTACGAGCAGTACTTC
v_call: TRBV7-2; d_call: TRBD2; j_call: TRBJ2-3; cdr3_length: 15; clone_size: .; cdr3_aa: CASSLARTSSDTQYF; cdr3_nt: TGTGCCAGCAGCTTAGCTCGGACTAGCTCAGATACGCAGTATTTT
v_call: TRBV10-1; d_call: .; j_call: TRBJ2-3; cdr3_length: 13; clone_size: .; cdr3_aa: CASSDTRADTQYF; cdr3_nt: TGCGCCAGCAGTGACACCCGCGCGGATACGCAGTATTTT
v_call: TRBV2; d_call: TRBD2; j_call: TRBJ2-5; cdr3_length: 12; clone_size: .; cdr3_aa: CASSGGVETQYF; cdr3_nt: TGTGCCAGCAGCGGGGGGGTGGAGACCCAGTACTTC
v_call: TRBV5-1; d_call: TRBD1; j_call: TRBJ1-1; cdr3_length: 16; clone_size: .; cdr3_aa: CASSPISGTGITEAFF; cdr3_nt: TGCGCCAGCAGTCCAATCTCCGGGACAGGGATTACTGAAGCTTTCTTT
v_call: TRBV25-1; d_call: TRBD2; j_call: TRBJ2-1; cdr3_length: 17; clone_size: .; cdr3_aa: CASSEYLAGAIYNEQFF; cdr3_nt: TGTGCCAGCAGTGAATACCTAGCGGGAGCCATCTACAATGAGCAGTTCTTC
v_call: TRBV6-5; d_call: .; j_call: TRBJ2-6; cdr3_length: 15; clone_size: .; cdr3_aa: CASYYRAAGANVLTF; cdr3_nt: TGTGCCAGCTATTACAGGGCCGCTGGGGCCAACGTCCTGACTTTC
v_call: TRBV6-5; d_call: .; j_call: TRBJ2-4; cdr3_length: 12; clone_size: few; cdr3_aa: CASRTSKNIQYF; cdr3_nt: TGTGCCAGCAGGACTAGCAAAAACATTCAGTACTTC
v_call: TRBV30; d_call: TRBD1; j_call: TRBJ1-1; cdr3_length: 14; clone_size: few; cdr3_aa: CAWSVQGADTEAFF; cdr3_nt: TGTGCCTGGAGTGTACAGGGGGCGGACACTGAAGCTTTCTTT
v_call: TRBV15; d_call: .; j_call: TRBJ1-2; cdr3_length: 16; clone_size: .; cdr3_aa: CATSRDRGRTNYGYTF; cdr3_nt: TGTGCCACCAGCAGAGATAGGGGCAGGACCAACTATGGCTACACCTTC
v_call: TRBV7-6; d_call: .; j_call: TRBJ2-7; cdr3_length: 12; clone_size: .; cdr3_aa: CASSLPGYEQYF; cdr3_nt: TGTGCCAGCAGCCTCCCGGGATACGAGCAGTACTTC
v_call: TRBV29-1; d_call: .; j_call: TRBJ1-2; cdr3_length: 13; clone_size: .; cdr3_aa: CSVEGQGPYGYTF; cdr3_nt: TGCAGCGTTGAAGGCCAGGGGCCCTATGGCTACACCTTC
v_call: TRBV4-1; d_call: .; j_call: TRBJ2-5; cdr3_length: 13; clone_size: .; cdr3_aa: CASSQSGEETQYF; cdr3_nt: TGCGCCAGCAGCCAATCCGGAGAAGAGACCCAGTACTTC
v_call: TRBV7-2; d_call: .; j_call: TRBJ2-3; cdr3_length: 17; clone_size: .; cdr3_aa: CASSFRTAIGSTDTQYF; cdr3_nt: TGTGCCAGCAGCTTTAGGACTGCAATAGGGAGCACAGATACGCAGTATTTT
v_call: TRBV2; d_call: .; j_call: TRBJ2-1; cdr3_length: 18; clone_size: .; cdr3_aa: CASSTPDQAVRSYNEQFF; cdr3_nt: TGTGCCAGTTCAACCCCAGACCAAGCGGTCAGGTCCTACAATGAGCAGTTCTTC
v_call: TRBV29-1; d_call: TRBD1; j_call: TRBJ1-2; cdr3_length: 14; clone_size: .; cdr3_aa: CSVEVRDRNYGYTF; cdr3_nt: TGCAGCGTTGAAGTGCGGGACAGAAACTATGGCTACACCTTC
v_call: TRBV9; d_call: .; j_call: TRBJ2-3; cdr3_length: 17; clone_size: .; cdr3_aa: CASSVEIGTPYTDTQYF; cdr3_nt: TGTGCCAGCAGCGTAGAAATTGGGACACCGTACACAGATACGCAGTATTTT
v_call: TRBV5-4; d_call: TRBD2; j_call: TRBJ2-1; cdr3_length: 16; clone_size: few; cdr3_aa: CASSRASGSFGNEQFF; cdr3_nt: TGTGCCAGCAGCCGGGCTAGCGGGAGTTTCGGCAATGAGCAGTTCTTC
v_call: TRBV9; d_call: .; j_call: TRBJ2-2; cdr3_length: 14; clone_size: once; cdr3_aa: CASSGSSAGGELFF; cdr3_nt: TGTGCCAGCAGCGGATCTAGCGCTGGCGGGGAGCTGTTTTTT
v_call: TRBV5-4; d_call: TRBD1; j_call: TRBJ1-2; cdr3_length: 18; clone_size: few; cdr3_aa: CASSSLQGALNRVYGYTF; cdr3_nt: TGTGCCAGCAGCTCACTACAGGGGGCGCTGAACCGGGTCTATGGCTACACCTTC
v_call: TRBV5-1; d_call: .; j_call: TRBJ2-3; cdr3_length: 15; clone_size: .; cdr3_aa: CASSLLVKPPDTQYF; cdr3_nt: TGCGCCAGCAGCTTATTAGTCAAGCCCCCGGATACGCAGTATTTT
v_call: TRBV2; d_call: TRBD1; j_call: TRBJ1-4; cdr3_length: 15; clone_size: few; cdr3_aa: CASSGRQGRGEKLFF; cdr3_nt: TGTGCCAGCAGTGGGAGACAGGGCAGGGGTGAAAAACTGTTTTTT
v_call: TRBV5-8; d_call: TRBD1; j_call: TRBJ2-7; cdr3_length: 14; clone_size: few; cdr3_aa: CASSLRDRVYEQYF; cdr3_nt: TGTGCCAGCAGCCTCCGGGACAGGGTTTACGAGCAGTACTTC
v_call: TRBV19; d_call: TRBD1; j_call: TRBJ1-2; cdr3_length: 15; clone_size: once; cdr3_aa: CASSSGTETLEGYTF; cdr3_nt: TGTGCCAGTAGTTCAGGGACAGAGACGTTGGAAGGCTACACCTTC
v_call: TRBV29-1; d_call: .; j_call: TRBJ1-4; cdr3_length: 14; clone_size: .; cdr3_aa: CSVDQGTTNEKLFF; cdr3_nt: TGCAGCGTAGATCAGGGGACAACTAATGAAAAACTGTTTTTT
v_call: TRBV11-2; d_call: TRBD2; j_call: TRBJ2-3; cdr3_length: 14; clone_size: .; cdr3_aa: CASSPRSGRDTQYF; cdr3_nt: TGTGCCAGCAGCCCCCGTAGCGGGAGAGATACGCAGTATTTT
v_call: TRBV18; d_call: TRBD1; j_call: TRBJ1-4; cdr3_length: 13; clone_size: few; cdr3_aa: CASVGQNDEKLFF; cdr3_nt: TGTGCCAGCGTGGGACAGAACGATGAAAAACTGTTTTTT
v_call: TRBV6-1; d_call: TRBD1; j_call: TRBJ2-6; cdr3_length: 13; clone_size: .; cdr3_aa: CASSQDRGLVLTF; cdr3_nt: TGTGCCAGCAGTCAGGACAGGGGCCTTGTCCTGACTTTC
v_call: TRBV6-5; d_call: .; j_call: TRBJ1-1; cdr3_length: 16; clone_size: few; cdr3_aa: CASSYNIDRLNTEAFF; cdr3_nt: TGTGCCAGCAGTTACAATATCGACAGGCTGAACACTGAAGCTTTCTTT
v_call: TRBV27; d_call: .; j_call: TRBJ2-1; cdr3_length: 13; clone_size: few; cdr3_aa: CASSLSGVNEQFF; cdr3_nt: TGTGCCAGCAGCTTATCAGGGGTCAATGAGCAGTTCTTC
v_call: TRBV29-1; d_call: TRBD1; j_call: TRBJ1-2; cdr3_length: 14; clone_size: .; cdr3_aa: CSVEVGQAYYGYTF; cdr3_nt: TGCAGCGTTGAAGTAGGACAGGCCTACTATGGCTACACCTTC